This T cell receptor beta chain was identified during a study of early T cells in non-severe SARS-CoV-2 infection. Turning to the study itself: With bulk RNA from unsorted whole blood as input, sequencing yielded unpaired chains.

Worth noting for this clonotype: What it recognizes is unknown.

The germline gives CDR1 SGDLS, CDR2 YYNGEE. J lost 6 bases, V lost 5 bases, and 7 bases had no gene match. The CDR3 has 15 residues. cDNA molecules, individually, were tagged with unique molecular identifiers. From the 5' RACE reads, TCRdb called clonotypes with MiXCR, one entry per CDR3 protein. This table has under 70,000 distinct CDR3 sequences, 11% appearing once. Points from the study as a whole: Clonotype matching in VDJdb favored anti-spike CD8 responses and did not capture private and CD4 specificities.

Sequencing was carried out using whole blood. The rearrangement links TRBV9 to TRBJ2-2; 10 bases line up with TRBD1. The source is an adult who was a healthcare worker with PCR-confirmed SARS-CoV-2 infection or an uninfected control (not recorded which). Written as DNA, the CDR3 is TGTGCCAGCAGACAGGGACAGGGGTACTCCGGGGAGCTGTTTTTT. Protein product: CASRQGQGYSGELFF.